This T cell receptor beta chain was captured by sequencing in a study of blood T cell repertoires in COVID-19. Study-wide background: Collection of acute and convalescent COVID-19 samples took place in the United States, Italy and Spain. T cells, B-cell-depleted T cells, or PBMCs provided the cDNA or gDNA that served as material.

Per the original data handling: Reference gene primer amplification yielded estimated nucleated cell counts. Produced via immunoSEQ multiplex PCR; TCRdb's table is partial and in-frame only. The DNA gave D and trimming, while V, J and clone size come from that table. The sample contains about 240,000 clones, roughly 80% of which appear only once. This clone has only one observation. V was pared by 3 bases and J by 2 bases, with 11 bases between. The germline V gene has CDR1 SGHAT and CDR2 FQNNGV. The CDR3 totals 14 residues. The sequence was collected from a woman aged 80 or over with acute or convalescent COVID-19. This sequence joins TRBV11-2 and TRBJ2-7; D not resolved. The sample was peripheral blood. CDR3 sequence: CASSFGPSTYEQYF. The CDR3 bases are TGTGCCAGCAGCTTTGGTCCGAGTACCTACGAGCAGTACTTC.